The 2 T cell receptor beta chains below were found in one sample sequenced in a study of blood T cell repertoires in COVID-19. Profiling relied on immunoSEQ multiplex PCR, and the TCRdb table lists in-frame clones only, not all of them. In the table there are 150,000 to 200,000 clones, approximately 90% of which are singletons. The sequenced sample consisted of peripheral blood. The receptors originated from a human donor in a cohort sampled during active COVID-19.

The chain uses TRBV24-1 and TRBJ2-1, with TRBD2 identical over 7 bases. CDR3 length: 17 residues. The junction had 11 bases not matched to a gene; V was cut back by 3 bases and J by 4 bases. The germline V gene encodes CDR1 KGHDR and CDR2 SFDVKD. The CDR3 DNA follows: TGTGCCACCAGTGATGGGACCCGAGGTAGCGGGTACAATGAGCAGTTCTTC. Encoded protein: CATSDGTRGSGYNEQFF.

Only a few counts were recorded for this clone. The chain has TRBV5-1 and TRBJ2-1; D possibly corresponds to TRBD1 (6 bases). The V and J ends lost 5 bases and 0 bases respectively, with 9 bases between them. The CDR3 covers 14 residues. The V gene's germline CDR1 is SGHRS and CDR2 YFSETQ. In DNA form, the CDR3 reads TGCGCCAGCAGTGTGGACAGCTCCTACAATGAGCAGTTCTTC. It codes for CASSVDSSYNEQFF. The full variable domain, rest sourced from reference TRBV5-1 and TRBJ2-1, is KAGVTQTPRYLIKTRGQQVTLSCSPISGHRSVSWYQQTPGQGLQFLFEYFSETQRNKGNFPGRFSGRQFSNSRSEMNVSTLELGDSALYLCASSVDSSYNEQFFGPGTRLTVL.